The 4 T cell receptor beta chains presented below share a single source sample, sequenced in a study of blood T cell repertoires in COVID-19 (dated by TCRdb to 2020 to 2022). Receptors were amplified or captured by the immunoSEQ multiplex PCR assay. In TCRdb, the immuneACCESS table is reduced to in-frame sequences with V and J assigned. These tables do not hold every clone; where another copy was compared, an unresolved V gene accounts for under half, and the others remain unexplained. This sample holds around 250,000 clones; about 82% were observed only once. 5% to 6% of the sample comes from the top ten. The sequenced sample was peripheral blood. These receptor sequences come from a woman aged 80 or over with COVID-19, enrolled during active disease.

The chain employs TRBV19 and TRBJ1-1; 8 nucleotides align to TRBD1. Unmatched junction bases numbered 12, after V lost 4 bases and J lost 8 bases. CDR3 length: 15 residues. The V gene's germline CDR1 is LNHDA and CDR2 SQIVND (reference sequence). The CDR3 reads CASSKAGGVFGEAFF. The CDR3 coding sequence is TGTGCCAGTAGTAAGGCAGGGGGCGTTTTTGGCGAAGCTTTCTTT.

The gene calls are TRBV5-4 and TRBJ1-5, with 11 bases aligning to TRBD1. CDR1 and CDR2 from the germline V gene are SGHNT and YYREEE (reference sequence). The CDR3 totals 15 residues. Germline trimming cut 4 bases from V and 6 bases from J; bases unmatched to any gene: 6. The CDR3 DNA reads as TGTGCCAGCAGCCTGGACAGGGGGCGGCTTCAGCCCCAGCATTTT. Translating gives CASSLDRGRLQPQHF.

This chain uses TRBV6-5 with TRBJ2-1; TRBD2 is a possible D gene (6 bases). V lost 7 bases to trimming and J lost 3 bases, with 16 bases between them. Germline V gives CDR1 MNHEY, CDR2 SVGAGI. The length of the CDR3 is 15 residues. For the CDR3, the DNA is TGTGCCAGCACCAGCGTGCAGGGAGGCTACAATGAGCAGTTCTTC. It codes for CASTSVQGGYNEQFF.

The chain links TRBV4-3 to TRBJ1-2; unclear D gene. The length of the CDR3 is 13 residues. The germline CDR1 and CDR2 sequences are LGHNA and YSLEER. V was trimmed by 1 base and J by 8 bases, leaving 11 bases between them. The CDR3 DNA sequence: TGCGCCAGCAGCCAAGCGGGGAGAGGGGGCTACACCTTC. It encodes CASSQAGRGGYTF.